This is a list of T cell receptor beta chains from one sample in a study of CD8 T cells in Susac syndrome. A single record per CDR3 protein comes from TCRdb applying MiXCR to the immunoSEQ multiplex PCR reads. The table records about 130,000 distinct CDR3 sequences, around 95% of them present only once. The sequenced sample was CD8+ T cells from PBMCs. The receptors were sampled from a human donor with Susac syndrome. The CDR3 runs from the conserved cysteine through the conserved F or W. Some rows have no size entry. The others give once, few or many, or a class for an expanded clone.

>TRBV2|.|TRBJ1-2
CASTLAHADFKYGYTF
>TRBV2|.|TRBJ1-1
CASTRTGLAKAFF
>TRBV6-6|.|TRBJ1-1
CASRAPGGGTNTEAFF
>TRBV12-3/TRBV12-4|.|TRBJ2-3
CASSPVRGGKDTQYF
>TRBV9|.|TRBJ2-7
CASSVGTSGRAQEQYF
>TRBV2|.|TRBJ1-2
CASSESAGPYGYTF
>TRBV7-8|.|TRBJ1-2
CASSPNHRDHGYTF
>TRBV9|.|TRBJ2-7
CASSVGRVGLAGGSEQYF
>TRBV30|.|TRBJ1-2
CAWSVRDYGYTF
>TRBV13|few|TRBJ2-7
CASSRGQEGSYEQYF
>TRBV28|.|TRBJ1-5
CASSIGVQDSPLNQPQHF
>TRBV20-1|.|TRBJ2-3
CSARDEASGDTDTQYF
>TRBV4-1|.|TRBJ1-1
CASSQDGNTEAFF
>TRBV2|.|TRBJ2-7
CASSERDRALAEQYF
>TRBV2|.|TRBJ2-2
CASASGYTGELFF
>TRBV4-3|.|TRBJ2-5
CASSQEGPGTEETQYF
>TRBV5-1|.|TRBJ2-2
CASTDYSSSDTGELFF
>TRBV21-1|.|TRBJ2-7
CASSRYGGKQYEQYF
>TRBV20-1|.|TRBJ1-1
CSARGGQTTEAFF
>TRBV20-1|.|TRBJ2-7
CSARDSRGPYEQYF
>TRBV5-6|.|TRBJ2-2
CASSWGTYGAGELFF
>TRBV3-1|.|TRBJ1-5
CASSQEIGQGCSNQPQHF
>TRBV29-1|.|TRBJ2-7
CSVLQREGYEQYF
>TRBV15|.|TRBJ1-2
CATSRFRDGEGYTF
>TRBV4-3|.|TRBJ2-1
CASSQDLGDPLGNEQFF
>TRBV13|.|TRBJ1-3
CASSSGLPGRTGNTIYF
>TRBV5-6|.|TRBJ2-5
CASSLDVGETQYF
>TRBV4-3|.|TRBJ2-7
CASSQGMGDTSYEQYF
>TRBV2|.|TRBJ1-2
CASGGENYGYTF
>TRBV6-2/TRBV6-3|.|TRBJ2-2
CASSGDYSTGELFF
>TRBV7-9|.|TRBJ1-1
CASSLARHPRVTEAFF
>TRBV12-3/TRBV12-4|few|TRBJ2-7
CASSLGGSYEQYF
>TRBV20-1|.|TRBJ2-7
CSARDLRLAAYEQYF
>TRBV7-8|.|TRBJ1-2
CASSTRGGLSYTF
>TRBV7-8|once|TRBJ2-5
CASSPRTSGDVETQYF
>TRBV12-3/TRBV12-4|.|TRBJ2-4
CASRETRDAKNIQYF
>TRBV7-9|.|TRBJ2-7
CASSLDTEFYEQYF
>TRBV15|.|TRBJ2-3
CATSRDLSGSNTQYF
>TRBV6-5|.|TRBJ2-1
CATGSGAYNEQFF
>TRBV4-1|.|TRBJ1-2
CASSQGPGDYGHTF
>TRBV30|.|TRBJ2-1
CAWSWGSGRSGEQFF
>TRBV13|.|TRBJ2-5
CASSESGWEEETQYF
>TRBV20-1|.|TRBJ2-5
CSATSPGAEGETQYF
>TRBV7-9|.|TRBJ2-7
CASSSPRDFGYEQYF